The TCR beta chain described here comes from a study of T-cell memory formation after mild COVID-19. Background on the study: TCR clustering was largely donor specific.

The CDR3 consists of 11 residues. The V gene's germline CDR1 is MNHEY and CDR2 SVGEGT. Trimming removed 6 bases at V and 4 bases at J, with 6 bases between. TCRalpha and TCRbeta libraries used 5'RACE with constant-segment primers and UMIs. TCRdb reprocessed the 5' RACE reads via MiXCR and lists one record per CDR3 protein. The sample shows roughly 220,000 distinct CDR3 sequences, around 9.1% of them seen only once. This clonotype was seen ten or more times. What it binds is not known. Study results and limitations: Later expanders leaned CD4+, whereas day 15 to 85 contracting clones were balanced CD4/CD8.

The chain combines TRBV6-2 or TRBV6-3 with TRBJ1-1, with D unresolved. This clonotype originated in a man between 18 and 29 years old who had mild COVID-19 (a few samples of this study predate the infection). Cell type and time point are not known. Sequencing input: PBMCs or a T cell subset sorted from them (not recorded which). CDR3 bases: TGTGCCAGCAGGCTAACCACTGAAGCTTTCTTT. It codes for CASRLTTEAFF.